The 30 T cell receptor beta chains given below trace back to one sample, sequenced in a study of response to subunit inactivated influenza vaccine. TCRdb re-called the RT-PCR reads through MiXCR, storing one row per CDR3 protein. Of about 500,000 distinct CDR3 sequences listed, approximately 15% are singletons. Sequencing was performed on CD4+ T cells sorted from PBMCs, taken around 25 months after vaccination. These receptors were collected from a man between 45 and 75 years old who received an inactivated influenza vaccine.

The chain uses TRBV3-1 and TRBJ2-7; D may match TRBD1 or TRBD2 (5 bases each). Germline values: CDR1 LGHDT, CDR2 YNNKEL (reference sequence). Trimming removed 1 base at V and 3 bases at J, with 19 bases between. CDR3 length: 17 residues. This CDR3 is CASSQGSQGRLHYEQYF. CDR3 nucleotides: TGTGCCAGCAGCCAAGGAAGTCAGGGACGGCTCCACTACGAGCAGTACTTC.

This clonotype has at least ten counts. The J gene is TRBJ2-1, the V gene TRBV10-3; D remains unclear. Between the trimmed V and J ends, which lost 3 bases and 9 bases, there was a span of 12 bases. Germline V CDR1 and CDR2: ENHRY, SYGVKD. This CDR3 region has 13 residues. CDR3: CAISDIVTGEQFF. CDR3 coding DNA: TGTGCCATCAGTGACATTGTTACGGGTGAGCAGTTCTTC.

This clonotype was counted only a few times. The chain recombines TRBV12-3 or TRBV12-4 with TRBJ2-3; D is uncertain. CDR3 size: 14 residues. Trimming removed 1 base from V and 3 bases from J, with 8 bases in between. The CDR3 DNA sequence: TGTGCCAGCAGTTTAGTGGTTCGGACAGATACGCAGTATTTT. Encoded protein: CASSLVVRTDTQYF.

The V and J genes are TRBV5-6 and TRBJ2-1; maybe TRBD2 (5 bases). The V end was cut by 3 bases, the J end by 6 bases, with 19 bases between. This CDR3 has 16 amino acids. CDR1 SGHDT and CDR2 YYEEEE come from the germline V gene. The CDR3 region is CASSYWLSTSFNEQFF. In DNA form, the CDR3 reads TGTGCCAGCAGCTACTGGCTTAGTACTAGTTTCAATGAGCAGTTCTTC.

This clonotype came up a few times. In nucleotides, the CDR3 is TGTGCCAGCAGCTTAGCCGGCAGGGGGACGAGTGAGCAGTACTTC. Translation gives CASSLAGRGTSEQYF. V and J are TRBV7-2 and TRBJ2-7; 7 bases map to TRBD1. Germline CDR1 is SGHTA and CDR2 is FQGNSA. V shed 0 bases and J 7 bases; nucleotides not matched to a gene: 9. There are 15 residues in the CDR3.

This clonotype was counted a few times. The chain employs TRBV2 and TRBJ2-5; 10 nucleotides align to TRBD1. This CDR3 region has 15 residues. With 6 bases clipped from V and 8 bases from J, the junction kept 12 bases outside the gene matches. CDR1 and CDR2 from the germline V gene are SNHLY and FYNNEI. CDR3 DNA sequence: TGTGCCAGCAGCGGACAGGGGGGCAAGAGAGTTACCCAGTACTTC. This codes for CASSGQGGKRVTQYF.

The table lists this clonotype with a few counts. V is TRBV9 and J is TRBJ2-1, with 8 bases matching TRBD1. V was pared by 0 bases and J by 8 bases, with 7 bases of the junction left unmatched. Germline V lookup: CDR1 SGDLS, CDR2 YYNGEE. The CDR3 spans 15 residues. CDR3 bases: TGTGCCAGCAGCGTAGGGGCAGGGGGCGTGGATGAGCAGTTCTTC. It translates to CASSVGAGGVDEQFF.

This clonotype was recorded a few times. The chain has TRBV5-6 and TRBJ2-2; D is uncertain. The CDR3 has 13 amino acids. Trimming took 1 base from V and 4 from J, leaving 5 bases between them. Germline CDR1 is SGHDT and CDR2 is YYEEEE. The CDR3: CASSLPFTGELFF. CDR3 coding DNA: TGTGCCAGCAGCTTGCCATTCACCGGGGAGCTGTTTTTT.

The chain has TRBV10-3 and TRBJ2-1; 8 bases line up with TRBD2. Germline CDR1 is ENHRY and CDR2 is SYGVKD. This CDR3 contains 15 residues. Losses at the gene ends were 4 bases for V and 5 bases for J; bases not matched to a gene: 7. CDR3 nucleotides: TGTGCCATCAGTGCCGGACTAGCAGCCAACAATGAGCAGTTCTTC. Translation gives CAISAGLAANNEQFF.

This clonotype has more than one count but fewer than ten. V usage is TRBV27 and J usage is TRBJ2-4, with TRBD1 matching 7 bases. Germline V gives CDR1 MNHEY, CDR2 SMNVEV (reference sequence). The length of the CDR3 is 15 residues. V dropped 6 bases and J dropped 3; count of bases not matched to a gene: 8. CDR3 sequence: CASSSGGSGKNIQYF. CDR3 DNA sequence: TGTGCCAGCAGCTCAGGGGGTTCAGGCAAAAACATTCAGTACTTC.

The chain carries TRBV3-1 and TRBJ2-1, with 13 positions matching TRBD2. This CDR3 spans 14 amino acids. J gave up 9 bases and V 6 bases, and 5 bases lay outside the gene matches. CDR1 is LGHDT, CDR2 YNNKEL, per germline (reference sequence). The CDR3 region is CASSPTSGRSEQFF. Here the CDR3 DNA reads TGTGCCAGCAGTCCGACTAGCGGGAGGAGTGAGCAGTTCTTC.

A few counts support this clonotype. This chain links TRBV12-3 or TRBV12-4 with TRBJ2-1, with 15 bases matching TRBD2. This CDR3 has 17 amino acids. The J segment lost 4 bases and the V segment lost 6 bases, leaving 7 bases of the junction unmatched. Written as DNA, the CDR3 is TGTGCCAGCAGGGGACTAGCGGGAGGCCGAGATTACAATGAGCAGTTCTTC. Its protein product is CASRGLAGGRDYNEQFF.

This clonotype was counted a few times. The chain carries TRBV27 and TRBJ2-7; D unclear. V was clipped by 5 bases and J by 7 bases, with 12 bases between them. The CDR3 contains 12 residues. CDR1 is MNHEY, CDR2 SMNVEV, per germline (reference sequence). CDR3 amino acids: CASSPLTGEQYF. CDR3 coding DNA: TGTGCCAGCAGTCCCCTTACTGGGGAGCAGTACTTC.

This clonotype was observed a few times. The CDR3 nucleotides read TGCAGTGCTAGGACAGGGGCTGAGACCCAGTACTTC. Translation gives CSARTGAETQYF. The rearrangement uses TRBV20-1 and TRBJ2-5; 8 positions agree with TRBD1. The germline gives CDR1 DFQATT, CDR2 SNEGSKA (reference sequence). The V gene end was trimmed by 3 bases and the J gene end by 5 bases; junction bases not matched to a gene: 2. This CDR3 has 12 residues.

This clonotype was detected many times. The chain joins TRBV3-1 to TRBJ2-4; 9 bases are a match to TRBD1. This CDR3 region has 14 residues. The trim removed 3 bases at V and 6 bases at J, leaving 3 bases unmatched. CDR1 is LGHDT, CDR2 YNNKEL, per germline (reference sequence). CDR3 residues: CASSQPGQGNIQYF. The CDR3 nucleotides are TGTGCCAGCAGCCAGCCGGGACAGGGAAACATTCAGTACTTC.

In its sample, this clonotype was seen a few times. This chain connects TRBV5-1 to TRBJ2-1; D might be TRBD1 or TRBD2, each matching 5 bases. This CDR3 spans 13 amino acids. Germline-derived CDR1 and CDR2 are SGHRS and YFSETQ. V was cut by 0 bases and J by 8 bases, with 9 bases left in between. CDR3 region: CASSLVQGDEQFF. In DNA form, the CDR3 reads TGCGCCAGCAGCTTGGTTCAGGGAGATGAGCAGTTCTTC.

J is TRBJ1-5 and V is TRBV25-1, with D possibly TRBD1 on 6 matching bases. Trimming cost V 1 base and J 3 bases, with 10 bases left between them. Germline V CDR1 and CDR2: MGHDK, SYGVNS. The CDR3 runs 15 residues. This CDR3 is CASSESRGFNQPQHF. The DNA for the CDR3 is TGTGCCAGCAGTGAATCCAGGGGATTCAATCAGCCCCAGCATTTT.

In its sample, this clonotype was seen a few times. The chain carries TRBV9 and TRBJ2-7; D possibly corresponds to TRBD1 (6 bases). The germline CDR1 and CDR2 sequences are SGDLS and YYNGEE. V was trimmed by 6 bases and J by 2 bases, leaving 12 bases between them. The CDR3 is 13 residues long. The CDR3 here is CASNAGTTYEQYF. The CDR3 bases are TGTGCCAGCAATGCAGGGACAACCTACGAGCAGTACTTC.

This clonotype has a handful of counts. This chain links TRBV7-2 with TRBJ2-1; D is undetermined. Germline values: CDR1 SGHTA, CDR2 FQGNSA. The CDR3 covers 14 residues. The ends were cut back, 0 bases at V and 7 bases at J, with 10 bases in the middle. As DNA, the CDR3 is TGTGCCAGCAGCTTAGCGATACAAGATAATGAGCAGTTCTTC. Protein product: CASSLAIQDNEQFF.

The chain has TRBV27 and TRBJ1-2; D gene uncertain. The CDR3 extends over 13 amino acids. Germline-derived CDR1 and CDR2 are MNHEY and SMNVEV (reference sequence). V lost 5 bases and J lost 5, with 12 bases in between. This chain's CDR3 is CASSPLTSYGYTF. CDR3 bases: TGTGCCAGCAGTCCCTTGACAAGTTATGGCTACACCTTC.

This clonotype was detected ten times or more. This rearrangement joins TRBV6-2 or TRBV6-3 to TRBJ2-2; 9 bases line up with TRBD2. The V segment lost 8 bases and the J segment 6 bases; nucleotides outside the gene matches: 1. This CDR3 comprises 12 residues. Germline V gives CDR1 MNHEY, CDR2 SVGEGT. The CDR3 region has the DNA TGTGCCAGCGGACTAGCGCCCGGGGAGCTGTTTTTT. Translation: CASGLAPGELFF.

The CDR3 sequence is CASHQGGDTQYF. DNA for the CDR3: TGTGCCAGCCACCAAGGAGGAGATACGCAGTATTTT. This chain uses TRBV2 with TRBJ2-3; maybe TRBD2 (5 bases). CDR1 is SNHLY, CDR2 FYNNEI, per germline. The length of the CDR3 is 12 residues. Deletions cut 8 bases from V and 5 bases from J, with 11 bases between.

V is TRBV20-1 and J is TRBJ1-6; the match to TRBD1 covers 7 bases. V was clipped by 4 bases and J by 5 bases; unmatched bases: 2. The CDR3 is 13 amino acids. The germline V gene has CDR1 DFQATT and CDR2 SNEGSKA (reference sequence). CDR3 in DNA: TGCAGTGCTACCGGGACAGATAATTCACCCCTCCACTTT. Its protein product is CSATGTDNSPLHF.

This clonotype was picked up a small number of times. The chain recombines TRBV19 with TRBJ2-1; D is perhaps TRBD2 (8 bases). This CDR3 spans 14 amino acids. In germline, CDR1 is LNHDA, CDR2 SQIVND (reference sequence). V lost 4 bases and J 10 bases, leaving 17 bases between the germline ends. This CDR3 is CASSNGLAQGEQFF. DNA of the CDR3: TGTGCCAGTAGTAACGGACTAGCACAGGGGGAGCAGTTCTTC.

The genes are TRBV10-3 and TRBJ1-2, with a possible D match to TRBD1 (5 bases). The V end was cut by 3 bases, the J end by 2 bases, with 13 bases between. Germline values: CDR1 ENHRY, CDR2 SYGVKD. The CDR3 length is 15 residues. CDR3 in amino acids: CAISDWQGLNYGYTF. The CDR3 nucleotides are TGTGCCATCAGTGACTGGCAGGGCCTAAACTATGGCTACACCTTC.

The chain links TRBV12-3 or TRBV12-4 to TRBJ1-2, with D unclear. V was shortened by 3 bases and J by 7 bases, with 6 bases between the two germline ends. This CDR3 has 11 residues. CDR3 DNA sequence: TGTGCCAGCAGTTTGTATCCTGGCTACACCTTC. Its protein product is CASSLYPGYTF.

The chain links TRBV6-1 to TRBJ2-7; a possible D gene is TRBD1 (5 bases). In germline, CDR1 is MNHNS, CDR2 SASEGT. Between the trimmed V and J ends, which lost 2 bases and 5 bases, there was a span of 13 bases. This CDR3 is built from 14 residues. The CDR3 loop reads CASSETTGFDEQYF. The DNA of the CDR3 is TGTGCCAGCAGTGAAACAACAGGATTCGACGAGCAGTACTTC.

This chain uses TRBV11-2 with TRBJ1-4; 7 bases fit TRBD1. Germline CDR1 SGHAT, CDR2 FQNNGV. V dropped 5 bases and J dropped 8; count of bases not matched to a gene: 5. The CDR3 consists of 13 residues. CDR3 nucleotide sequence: TGTGCCAGCAGCAAAGGACAGGCGGAAAAACTGTTTTTT. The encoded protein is CASSKGQAEKLFF.

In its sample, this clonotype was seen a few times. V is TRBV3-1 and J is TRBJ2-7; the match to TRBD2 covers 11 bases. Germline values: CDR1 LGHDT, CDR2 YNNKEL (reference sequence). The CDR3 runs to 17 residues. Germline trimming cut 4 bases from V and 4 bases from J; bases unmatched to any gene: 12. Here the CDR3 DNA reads TGTGCCAGCAGCCCCCCGAGGGGGACTAGCGGAAAATACGAGCAGTACTTC. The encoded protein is CASSPPRGTSGKYEQYF.

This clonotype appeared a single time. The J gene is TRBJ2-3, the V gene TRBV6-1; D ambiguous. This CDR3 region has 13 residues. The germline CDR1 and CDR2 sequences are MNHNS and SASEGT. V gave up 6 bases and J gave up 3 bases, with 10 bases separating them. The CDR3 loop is CASRLTPTDTQYF. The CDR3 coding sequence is TGTGCCAGCAGGCTTACACCAACAGATACGCAGTATTTT.